This TCR beta chain was sequenced in a study of T cells in Graves' hyperthyroidism and ophthalmopathy. Study overall: The authors collected peripheral blood at initial diagnosis, before any treatment.

Disease duration under 2 months; hyperthyroidism patients were aged 18 to 65. Each 10 ml fresh peripheral blood draw supplied the PBMCs. TCR beta CDR3 sequences were amplified from RNA transcripts. The TCR CDR3 first-round RT-PCR relied on the HTBI primer set. Each CDR3 protein gets one entry after TCRdb re-called the multiplex PCR reads with MiXCR. The table records about 360,000 distinct CDR3 sequences, under 20% of them present only once. This clonotype was recorded at least ten times. Its matching antigen is unknown. Findings of the study overall: Blood also contained most expanded thyroid clonotypes above 0.001.

Unmatched junction bases numbered 6, after V lost 1 base and J lost 9 bases. CDR3 size: 15 residues. The sequence was collected from a woman aged 18-29 years with Graves' hyperthyroidism. What was sequenced was blood. V usage is TRBV12-3 or TRBV12-4 and J usage is TRBJ1-6; 7 bases align to TRBD1. CDR3 protein: CASSLGTGGGSPLHF. DNA for the CDR3: TGTGCCAGCAGTTTAGGGACAGGTGGTGGTTCACCCCTCCACTTT.